One and the same sample provided the 2 T cell receptor beta chains below, sequenced in a study of blood T cell repertoires in COVID-19. Generated by immunoSEQ multiplex PCR, the TCRdb table keeps only in-frame clones and is missing some. There are 200,000 or so clones in the sample; 70% to 90% occur only once, and 8% to 13% lies in the top ten. Input material: peripheral blood. These receptor sequences come from a woman of 80 years or more with acute or convalescent COVID-19.

This clone was counted once. This chain joins TRBV14 and TRBJ1-3; D not certain. The CDR3 has 17 amino acids. Germline V gives CDR1 SGHDN, CDR2 FVKESK. V was pared by 4 bases and J by 0 bases, with 16 bases between. The CDR3 DNA sequence: TGTGCCAGCAGCCTAACCCTCGGGATCACCTCTGGAAACACCATATATTTT. This encodes CASSLTLGITSGNTIYF.

The rearrangement uses TRBV11-3 and TRBJ2-7; D remains unclear. The germline V gene encodes CDR1 SGHNT and CDR2 YENEEA. The CDR3 loop spans 14 amino acids. The ends were cut back, 5 bases at V and 0 bases at J, with 11 bases in the middle. The CDR3 nucleotides read TGTGCCAGCAGCCACCTCTTGCGCTCCTACGAGCAGTACTTC. Protein product: CASSHLLRSYEQYF.